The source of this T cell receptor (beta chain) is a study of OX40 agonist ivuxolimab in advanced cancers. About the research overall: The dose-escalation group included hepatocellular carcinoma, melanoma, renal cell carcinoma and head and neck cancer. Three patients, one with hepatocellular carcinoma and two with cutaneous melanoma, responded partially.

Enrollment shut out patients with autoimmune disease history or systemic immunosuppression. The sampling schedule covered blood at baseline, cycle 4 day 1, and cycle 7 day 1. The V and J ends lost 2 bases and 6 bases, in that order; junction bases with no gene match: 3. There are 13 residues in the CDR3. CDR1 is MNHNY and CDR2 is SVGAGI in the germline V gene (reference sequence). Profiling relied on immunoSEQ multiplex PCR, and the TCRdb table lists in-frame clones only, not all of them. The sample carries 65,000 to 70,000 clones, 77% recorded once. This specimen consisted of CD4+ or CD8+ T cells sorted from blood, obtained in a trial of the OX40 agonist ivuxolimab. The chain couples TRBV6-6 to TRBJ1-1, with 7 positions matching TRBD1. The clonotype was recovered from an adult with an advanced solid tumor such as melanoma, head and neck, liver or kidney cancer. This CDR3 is CASSYGTAAEAFF. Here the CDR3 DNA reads TGTGCCAGCAGTTACGGGACAGCCGCTGAAGCTTTCTTT.